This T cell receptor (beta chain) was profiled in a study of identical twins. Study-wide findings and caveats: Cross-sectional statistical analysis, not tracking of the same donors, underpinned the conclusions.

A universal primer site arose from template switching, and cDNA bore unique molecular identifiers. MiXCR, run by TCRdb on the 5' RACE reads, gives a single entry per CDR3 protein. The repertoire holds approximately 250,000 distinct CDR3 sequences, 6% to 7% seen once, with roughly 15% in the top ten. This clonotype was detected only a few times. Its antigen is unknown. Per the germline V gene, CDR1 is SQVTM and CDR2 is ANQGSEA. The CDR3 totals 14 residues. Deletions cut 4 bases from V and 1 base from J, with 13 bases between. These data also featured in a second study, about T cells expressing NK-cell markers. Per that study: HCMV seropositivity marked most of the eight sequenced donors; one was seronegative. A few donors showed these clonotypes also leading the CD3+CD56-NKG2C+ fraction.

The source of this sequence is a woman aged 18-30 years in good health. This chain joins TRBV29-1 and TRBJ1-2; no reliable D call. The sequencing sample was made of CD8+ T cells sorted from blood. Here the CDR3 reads CSVVPADLNYGYTF. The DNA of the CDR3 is TGCAGCGTTGTGCCGGCAGACCTTAACTATGGCTACACCTTC.